Listed here are 13 T cell receptor beta chains from one sample, sequenced in a study of T cell responses to AZD1222 COVID-19 vaccine. The table came from immunoSEQ multiplex PCR; TCRdb's copy has only in-frame clones and leaves some out. Among about 190,000 clones listed, 80% to 90% were seen once. Sequencing was performed on peripheral blood, taken on day 0 of AZD1222 vaccination. The receptors stem from an adult in good health.

This clone has just one count. This chain connects TRBV5-1 to TRBJ2-5, with D tentatively TRBD1 (6 bases). V was clipped by 6 bases and J by 5 bases, with 17 bases between them. The CDR3 consists of 14 residues. The germline gives CDR1 SGHRS, CDR2 YFSETQ. The CDR3 is CASTLQQGRETQYF. DNA of the CDR3: TGCGCCAGCACCTTACAACAGGGCCGGGAGACCCAGTACTTC.

V usage is TRBV7-8 and J usage is TRBJ2-7; D remains ambiguous. The V gene lost 1 base and the J gene lost 2 bases, with 9 bases spanning the gap. CDR1 and CDR2 from the germline V gene are SGHVS and FQNEAQ. This CDR3 contains 14 residues. DNA of the CDR3: TGTGCCAGCAGCTTAGTAGGCAGGACCTACGAGCAGTACGTC. Protein: CASSLVGRTYEQYV.

This clone has just one count. The chain joins TRBV5-4 to TRBJ2-1; tentative D call: TRBD2 (6 bases). The germline V gene has CDR1 SGHNT and CDR2 YYREEE (reference sequence). CDR3 length: 15 amino acids. V lost 5 bases to trimming and J lost 5 bases, with 17 bases between them. CDR3 coding DNA: TGTGCCAGCAGTGGGACTTGGTTGGGGCACAATGAGCAGTTCTTC. Its translation: CASSGTWLGHNEQFF.

The chain uses TRBV27 and TRBJ2-1; 10 positions agree with TRBD2. This CDR3 has 17 amino acids. V lost 7 bases to trimming and J lost 0 bases; unmatched junction nucleotides: 9. Germline CDR1 reads MNHEY; CDR2 reads SMNVEV (reference sequence). CDR3: CASTSGGALGSYNEQFF. The CDR3 DNA follows: TGTGCCAGCACCAGCGGGGGGGCCCTGGGCTCCTACAATGAGCAGTTCTTC.

The genes are TRBV7-6 and TRBJ2-2; D ambiguous. Germline CDR1 is SGHVS and CDR2 is FNYEAQ. This CDR3 spans 15 amino acids. Trimming cost V 3 bases and J 0 bases, with 8 bases left between them. The CDR3 reads CASSLWASNTGELFF. CDR3 in DNA: TGTGCCAGCAGCTTGTGGGCTTCGAACACCGGGGAGCTGTTTTTT.

This clone was picked up a small number of times. This chain links TRBV19 with TRBJ1-6; 7 bases fit TRBD1. This CDR3 contains 14 residues. J gave up 7 bases and V 5 bases, and 5 bases lay outside the gene matches. Germline lookup yields CDR1 LNHDA and CDR2 SQIVND (reference sequence). CDR3 nucleotides: TGTGCCAGTAGTGGACAGGTCGCAAATTCACCCCTCCACTTT. Its translation: CASSGQVANSPLHF.

This rearrangement joins TRBV4-3 to TRBJ2-2, with D perhaps TRBD1 (6 bases). V dropped 2 bases and J dropped 1 base, with 8 bases sitting between them. CDR1 is LGHNA, CDR2 YSLEER, per germline. This CDR3 is 15 amino acids long. CDR3 sequence (DNA): TGCGCCAGCAGCCAAATGGACAGGAACACCGGGGAGCTGTTTTTT. Amino acid sequence: CASSQMDRNTGELFF.

In the case of this clone: A junction end diverges from the germline sequence, so it may reflect a read error. The gene calls are TRBV10-1 and TRBJ2-7; 7 bases map to TRBD1. Germline loops: CDR1 WNHNN, CDR2 SYGVQD (reference sequence). This CDR3 comprises 15 residues. CDR3 bases: TGCGCCAGCTGGGGTCCGGGACAGAGCTCCCACGAGCAGTACTTC. Its protein is CASWGPGQSSHEQYF.

CDR3 nucleotide sequence: TGTGCCAGTGGGGGGTTGGGCACTGAAGCTTTCTTT. It specifies CASGGLGTEAFF. V gene TRBV11-1 combines with J gene TRBJ1-1; tentatively, D is TRBD1 (5 bases). V was shortened by 9 bases and J by 4 bases, with 12 bases between the two germline ends. The CDR3 length is 12 residues. CDR1 SGHAT and CDR2 FQDESV come from the germline V gene (reference sequence).

The J gene is TRBJ2-3, the V gene TRBV28; 9 bases align to TRBD2. V lost 5 bases and J lost 4; bases outside the gene matches: 10. Germline-derived CDR1 and CDR2 are MDHEN and SYDVKM. CDR3 length: 16 amino acids. The DNA for the CDR3 is TGTGCCAGCAGTCCCCCGGGACTAGCAGTCGCAGATACGCAGTATTTT. It is translated as CASSPPGLAVADTQYF.

V is TRBV6-5 and J is TRBJ1-5; D uncertain. With 6 bases removed from V and 1 base from J, the gap between germline ends came to 10 bases. This CDR3 comprises 14 residues. Germline CDR1 is MNHEY and CDR2 is SVGAGI. The CDR3 DNA reads TGTGCCAGCAGCCCGACATCGAGCAATCAGCCCCAGCATTTT. It yields the protein CASSPTSSNQPQHF.

This chain uses TRBV5-1 with TRBJ2-3; TRBD2 matches at 8 bases. This CDR3 spans 17 amino acids. Trimming removed 4 bases from V and 0 bases from J; junction bases left unmatched: 10. Germline assignment: CDR1 SGHRS and CDR2 YFSETQ. Here the CDR3 reads CASSLPLAGSSTDTQYF. CDR3 sequence (DNA): TGCGCCAGCAGCCTACCCCTAGCGGGTTCTAGCACAGATACGCAGTATTTT.

This rearrangement joins TRBV10-1 to TRBJ2-1; 10 nucleotides line up with TRBD2. The germline V gene encodes CDR1 WNHNN and CDR2 SYGVQD (reference sequence). V trimming: 11 bases; J trimming: 4 bases; junction bases outside the gene matches: 23. CDR3 length: 19 amino acids. CDR3 nucleotides: TGCGCCCAAAAAGTTCGGACCAAAAGTGGTAGCGGGGGGTACAATGAGCAGTTCTTC. Translating gives CAQKVRTKSGSGGYNEQFF.